This entry features one TCR beta chain sequence. As yet, its antigen is unknown. The sample is drawn from a study of T cells in narcolepsy. At the level of the study: Donors had narcolepsy type 1 or type 2, or were healthy controls. Whole-study results and caveats: Blood of same and different patients, but not healthy controls, reportedly held recurring autoreactive clonotypes. Same-patient CSF and blood CD4+ T cell clonotypes included HCRT-specific and TRIB2-specific autoreactive ones.

Sequenced by immunoSEQ multiplex PCR; TCRdb stores in-frame clones only, minus some. The table shows around 32,000 clones, with 82% occurring only once. The V end was cut by 6 bases, the J end by 0 bases, with 11 bases between. The CDR3 consists of 14 residues. From germline, CDR1 is SGHKS and CDR2 YYEKEE (reference sequence). This clonotype originated in a human donor with narcolepsy. The sequencing input was CD45RA- memory CD4+ T cells from PBMCs. This chain joins TRBV5-5 and TRBJ2-3; D unclear. In DNA, the CDR3 is TGTGCCAGCAACCTATTGGCAAGCACAGATACGCAGTATTTT. Amino acid sequence: CASNLLASTDTQYF.